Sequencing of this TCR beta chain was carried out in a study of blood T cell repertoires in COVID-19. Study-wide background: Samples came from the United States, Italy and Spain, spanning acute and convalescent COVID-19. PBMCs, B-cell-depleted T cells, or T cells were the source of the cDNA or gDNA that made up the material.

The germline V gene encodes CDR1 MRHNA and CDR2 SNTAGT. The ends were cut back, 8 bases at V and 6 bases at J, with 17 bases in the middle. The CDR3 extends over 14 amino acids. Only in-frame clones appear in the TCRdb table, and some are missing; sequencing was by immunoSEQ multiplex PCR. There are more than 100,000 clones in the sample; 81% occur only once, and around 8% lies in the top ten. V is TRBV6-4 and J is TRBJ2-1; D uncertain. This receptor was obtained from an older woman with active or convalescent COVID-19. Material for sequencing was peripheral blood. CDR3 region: CASRAQRDANEQFF. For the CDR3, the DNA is TGTGCCAGCCGAGCTCAGCGTGACGCCAATGAGCAGTTCTTC.